This is a list of T cell receptor beta chains from one sample in a study of cytomegalovirus exposure and HLA in healthy donors. Measured with immunoSEQ multiplex PCR; TCRdb has only the in-frame clones, and not every one. The top ten clones hold about 1.3% of a sample with about 160,000 clones, around four fifths of them seen once. The sample comprised PBMCs. The receptors originated from a woman aged 45-59 years in good health and CMV-seronegative. CDR3s include the opening cysteine and the closing phenylalanine or tryptophan. A D gene is named only where the DNA matches it firmly. The size entry is marked missing in some rows and otherwise reads once, few, many or a size class.

>TRBV5-4|TRBJ1-1|-|TRBD1
CAGKRDRRITEAFF
TGTGCCGGAAAAAGGGACAGGCGAATCACTGAAGCTTTCTTT
>TRBV27|TRBJ2-1|-|TRBD2
CASSSLKIQAGVPYNEQFF
TGTGCCAGCAGTTCGCTAAAGATACAAGCGGGAGTACCTTACAATGAGCAGTTCTTC
>TRBV10-3|TRBJ2-1|-|TRBD1
CAISDTGGYNEQFF
TGTGCCATCAGTGATACAGGGGGGTACAATGAGCAGTTCTTC
>TRBV19|TRBJ2-3|few|-
CASSIMTGHTDTQYF
TGTGCCAGTAGTATCATGACAGGACACACAGATACGCAGTATTTT
>TRBV4-1|TRBJ2-5|-|-
CASSQVIHPGQETQYF
TGCGCCAGCAGCCAAGTTATTCATCCAGGTCAAGAGACCCAGTACTTC
>TRBV27|TRBJ2-1|once|-
CASSLPSGSEQFF
TGTGCCAGCAGTTTACCCAGCGGTTCTGAGCAGTTCTTC
>TRBV28|TRBJ2-7|-|TRBD1
CASSLSQGVLGEQYF
TGTGCCAGCAGTTTATCGCAGGGGGTCTTGGGTGAGCAGTACTTC
>TRBV18|TRBJ2-7|few|TRBD2
CASSPAPGSGGYEQYF
TGTGCCAGCTCACCAGCCCCGGGTAGCGGGGGATACGAGCAGTACTTC
>TRBV5-1|TRBJ2-3|-|TRBD1
CASSWQGAPEDTQYF
TGCGCCAGCAGCTGGCAGGGGGCGCCGGAAGATACGCAGTATTTT
>TRBV29-1|TRBJ1-5|once|-
CSVGSEYSNQPQHF
TGCAGCGTTGGATCGGAGTATAGCAATCAGCCCCAGCATTTT
>TRBV9|TRBJ2-7|-|TRBD2
CASSVATAGEQYF
TGTGCCAGCAGCGTAGCTACAGCGGGGGAGCAGTACTTC
>TRBV30|TRBJ2-6|-|-
CAWSPRRANVLTF
TGTGCCTGGAGTCCCAGAAGGGCCAACGTCCTGACTTTC
>TRBV19|TRBJ2-2|-|-
CASSIVAVTNTGELFF
TGTGCCAGTAGTATAGTAGCGGTAACGAACACCGGGGAGCTGTTTTTT
>TRBV2|TRBJ2-7|-|TRBD1
CATRDRVNSYEQYF
TGTGCCACCAGAGACAGGGTGAACTCCTACGAGCAGTACTTC
>TRBV19|TRBJ2-3|-|-
CASSYGNRARNTQYF
TGTGCCAGTAGCTATGGGAACAGGGCGAGGAATACGCAGTATTTT
>TRBV5-1|TRBJ2-2|-|TRBD1
CASSRGGQKQDTGELFF
TGCGCCAGCAGCCGAGGGGGCCAAAAGCAAGACACCGGGGAGCTGTTTTTT
>TRBV30|TRBJ2-7|once|-
CAWSVTSYEQYF
TGTGCCTGGAGTGTGACTTCCTACGAGCAGTACTTC
>TRBV7-2|TRBJ2-5|-|TRBD1
CASSHKHPGQGGQETQYF
TGTGCCAGCAGCCACAAACATCCGGGACAGGGGGGGCAAGAGACCCAGTACTTC
>TRBV6-5|TRBJ2-7|-|TRBD2
CASRSSGGSYEQYF
TGTGCCAGCAGGTCTAGCGGGGGCTCCTACGAGCAGTACTTC
>TRBV5-6|TRBJ1-1|-|-
CASSGATEMNTEAFF
TGTGCCAGCAGTGGGGCGACAGAAATGAACACTGAAGCTTTCTTT
>TRBV19|TRBJ1-5|-|-
CASSSRDSDNQPQHF
TGTGCCAGTAGTAGCCGGGACTCCGACAACCAGCCCCAGCATTTT
>TRBV7-2|TRBJ2-1|-|TRBD1
CASSPLSGQGGVNQFF
TGTGCCAGCAGCCCTCTTTCGGGACAGGGGGGGGTTAACCAGTTCTTC
>TRBV2|TRBJ1-1|once|-
CASRLVGAATEAFF
TGTGCCAGCAGGTTGGTGGGGGCGGCCACTGAAGCTTTCTTT
>TRBV19|TRBJ1-6|-|TRBD1
CASRNRDRGYNSPLHF
TGTGCCAGTAGAAACCGGGACAGGGGGTATAATTCACCCCTCCACTTT
>TRBV7-3|TRBJ2-3|-|-
CASSLKGTGGVDTQYF
TGTGCCAGCAGCTTAAAGGGCACGGGCGGGGTGGATACGCAGTATTTT
>TRBV4-1|TRBJ2-1|-|TRBD2
CASSQDTGLAANEQFF
TGCGCCAGCAGCCAAGATACGGGACTAGCGGCTAATGAGCAGTTCTTC
>TRBV23-1|TRBJ2-2|-|-
CASSHCDRPNTGELFF
TGCGCCAGCAGTCATTGCGACAGGCCGAACACCGGGGAGCTGTTTTTT
>TRBV27|TRBJ1-2|-|TRBD1
CASSLITGDGYTF
TGTGCCAGCAGTTTGATAACAGGGGATGGCTACACCTTC
>TRBV9|TRBJ1-2|-|-
CASSSIHLRAPYGYTF
TGTGCCAGCAGCTCTATCCACCTGCGGGCCCCCTATGGCTACACCTTC
>TRBV10-3|TRBJ1-5|-|TRBD1
CAIGGTGRTQPQHF
TGTGCCATCGGGGGGACAGGAAGGACTCAGCCCCAGCATTTT
>TRBV7-2|TRBJ1-5|-|-
CASSRRQLVKGLNQPQHF
TGTGCCAGCAGCCGCCGTCAGCTCGTGAAGGGACTCAATCAGCCCCAGCATTTT
>TRBV9|TRBJ2-2|-|TRBD1
CASSVVGQGANTGELFF
TGTGCCAGCAGCGTAGTCGGGCAGGGGGCGAACACCGGGGAGCTGTTTTTT
>TRBV6-5|TRBJ1-3|few|-
CASSSTFSGNTIYF
TGTGCCAGCAGTTCAACATTCTCTGGAAACACCATATATTTT
>TRBV7-3|TRBJ2-3|few|-
CASGRGGVYGSSAQYF
TGTGCCAGCGGACGGGGTGGGGTATATGGCAGTTCGGCGCAGTATTTT
>TRBV2|TRBJ1-5|-|-
CASSVEHQPQHF
TGTGCCAGCAGTGTTGAACACCAGCCCCAGCATTTT
>TRBV30|TRBJ2-1|-|-
CAWASMGGYNEQFF
TGTGCCTGGGCGAGTATGGGCGGGTACAATGAGCAGTTCTTC
>TRBV4-1|TRBJ1-3|-|-
CASSQAPNFGNTIYF
TGCGCCAGCAGCCAAGCACCGAACTTTGGAAACACCATATATTTT
>TRBV7-2|TRBJ1-4|-|TRBD1
CASSLRRLTGGEKLFF
TGTGCCAGCAGCCTTCGCCGTCTAACAGGGGGTGAAAAACTGTTTTTT
>TRBV5-6|TRBJ2-2|-|-
CASSLERLRSTNTGELFF
TGTGCCAGCAGCTTGGAGAGGTTGAGGAGTACGAACACCGGGGAGCTGTTTTTT
>TRBV4-3|TRBJ1-2|few|-
CASSLTRGYGYTF
TGCGCCAGCAGCTTAACCCGCGGGTATGGCTACACCTTC
>TRBV20-1|TRBJ2-5|-|-
CSGSEETQYF
TGCAGTGGTTCTGAAGAGACCCAGTACTTC
>TRBV6-1|TRBJ2-1|-|-
CASSETFKGNEQFF
TGTGCCAGCAGTGAGACCTTCAAGGGGAATGAGCAGTTCTTC
>TRBV28|TRBJ2-7|-|-
CASISNYEQYF
TGTGCCAGCATTTCAAATTACGAGCAGTACTTC
>TRBV10-3|TRBJ2-3|-|TRBD1
CAISIRQGALDTDTQYF
TGTGCCATCAGCATAAGACAGGGGGCTCTCGACACAGATACGCAGTATTTT
>TRBV2|TRBJ1-1|once|-
CASSEAGSPGEAFF
TGTGCCAGCAGTGAAGCTGGGTCCCCAGGTGAAGCTTTCTTT
>TRBV5-4|TRBJ2-2|once|-
CASSLGTGGTGELFF
TGTGCCAGCAGCTTGGGAACCGGCGGGACCGGGGAGCTGTTTTTT
>TRBV28|TRBJ1-4|-|TRBD1
CASSSSTGSDEKLFF
TGTGCCAGCAGTTCGTCGACAGGGTCGGATGAAAAACTGTTTTTT
>TRBV5-4|TRBJ2-2|-|TRBD2
CASSLRGGDTGELFF
TGTGCCAGCAGCTTGCGGGGGGGTGACACCGGGGAGCTGTTTTTT
>TRBV10-3|TRBJ2-3|once|-
CAITRTVQDTQYF
TGTGCCATCACCAGGACAGTCCAAGATACGCAGTATTTT
>TRBV19|TRBJ2-1|few|-
CASSPYARNEQFF
TGTGCCAGTAGTCCCTACGCCCGCAATGAGCAGTTCTTC
>TRBV5-1|TRBJ2-7|-|TRBD1
CASSRTGSSYEQYF
TGCGCCAGCAGCAGGACAGGGAGCTCCTACGAGCAGTACTTC
>TRBV7-9|TRBJ1-1|-|-
CASSPGGRGTEAFF
TGTGCCAGCAGCCCCGGAGGGAGAGGTACTGAAGCTTTCTTT
>TRBV7-6|TRBJ1-2|once|TRBD1
CASSSNAGTGSSFNYGYTF
TGTGCCAGCAGCTCAAACGCCGGGACAGGATCTTCTTTCAACTATGGCTACACCTTC
>TRBV9|TRBJ1-1|-|-
CASSEAQGGNTEAFF
TGTGCCAGCAGCGAAGCACAGGGTGGGAACACTGAAGCTTTCTTT